This TCR beta chain was profiled in a study of blood T cell repertoires in COVID-19. The overall study: Samples representing acute and convalescent COVID-19 were sourced from the United States, Italy and Spain.

Generated by immunoSEQ multiplex PCR, the TCRdb table keeps only in-frame clones and is missing some. The table has 240,000 or so clones, around 83% seen once. The sequence derives from a woman aged 18-35 years with acute or convalescent COVID-19. The specimen sequenced was peripheral blood.

Written as DNA, the CDR3 is TGTGCCAGCAGCCAAGGGGGCAGGCGTAACTATGGCTACACCTTC. Translated: CASSQGGRRNYGYTF. The chain uses TRBV3-1 (or the pseudogene TRBV3-2) and TRBJ1-2, with D perhaps matching TRBD1 (5 bases). V lost 1 base and J lost 1, with 10 bases in between. The germline gives CDR1 LGHDT, CDR2 YNNKEL (reference sequence). The CDR3 has 15 amino acids.